Listed below are T cell receptor beta chains from one sample, sequenced in a study of cytomegalovirus exposure and HLA in healthy donors. Produced via immunoSEQ multiplex PCR; TCRdb's table is partial and in-frame only. This sample has roughly 220,000 clones, with 60% to 80% found just once. Sequenced input: PBMCs. These receptors were taken from a woman in her twenties or thirties in good health and CMV-seronegative. Each CDR3 is given with its conserved first and last residue. A D gene is named only where the DNA matches it firmly. Where a row states a size, it is once, few, many or the class of an expanded clone; other rows omit it.

size: NA
D: NA
V: TRBV6-5
J: TRBJ1-2
length: 14
CDR3: CASSIELTGYGYTF
DNA: TGTGCCAGCAGCATAGAACTCACAGGCTATGGCTACACCTTC

size: NA
D: TRBD1
V: TRBV7-9
J: TRBJ1-5
length: 14
CDR3: CASSETGANQPQHF
DNA: TGTGCCAGCAGCGAGACAGGGGCCAATCAGCCCCAGCATTTT

size: NA
D: TRBD1
V: TRBV5-4
J: TRBJ1-1
length: 14
CDR3: CASSSWDSSTEAFF
DNA: TGTGCCAGCAGCTCCTGGGACAGTAGTACTGAAGCTTTCTTT

size: NA
D: NA
V: TRBV2
J: TRBJ1-1
length: 11
CDR3: CASNQYTEAFF
DNA: TGTGCCAGCAACCAGTACACTGAAGCTTTCTTT

size: few
D: NA
V: TRBV5-5
J: TRBJ1-2
length: 13
CDR3: CASSLAWGRGYTF
DNA: TGTGCCAGCAGCTTGGCCTGGGGGCGCGGCTACACCTTC

size: NA
D: TRBD1
V: TRBV7-9
J: TRBJ2-7
length: 12
CDR3: CSSSLTGEEQYF
DNA: TGTTCCAGCAGCTTGACAGGGGAGGAGCAGTACTTC

size: NA
D: NA
V: TRBV7-9
J: TRBJ2-7
length: 16
CDR3: CASSLGDYPPYYEQYF
DNA: TGTGCCAGCAGCTTAGGAGACTACCCCCCCTACTACGAGCAGTACTTC

size: NA
D: TRBD1
V: TRBV10-3
J: TRBJ1-2
length: 13
CDR3: CATGTGVDYGYTF
DNA: TGTGCCACCGGGACAGGGGTCGACTATGGCTACACCTTC

size: few
D: TRBD1
V: TRBV5-1
J: TRBJ1-2
length: 13
CDR3: CASSFGQDYGYTF
DNA: TGCGCCAGCAGCTTCGGACAGGACTATGGCTACACCTTC

size: NA
D: TRBD1
V: TRBV5-1
J: TRBJ2-3
length: 16
CDR3: CASSVEPGQGADTQYF
DNA: TGCGCCAGCAGCGTCGAGCCGGGACAGGGGGCAGATACGCAGTATTTT

size: NA
D: NA
V: TRBV4-1
J: TRBJ1-1
length: 13
CDR3: CASSQVRNTEAFF
DNA: TGCGCCAGCAGCCAAGTTAGGAACACTGAAGCTTTCTTT

size: NA
D: NA
V: TRBV19
J: TRBJ2-5
length: 14
CDR3: CASSMGVYQETQYF
DNA: TGTGCCAGTAGTATGGGAGTGTACCAAGAGACCCAGTACTTC

size: NA
D: NA
V: TRBV10-2
J: TRBJ2-7
length: 17
CDR3: CASSESGAGGKYYEQYF
DNA: TGCGCCAGCAGTGAGTCGGGTGCAGGGGGGAAGTACTACGAGCAGTACTTC

size: NA
D: TRBD1
V: TRBV11-1
J: TRBJ2-5
length: 14
CDR3: CASSLQGAQETQYF
DNA: TGTGCCAGCAGCCTACAGGGGGCCCAAGAGACCCAGTACTTC

size: NA
D: TRBD1
V: TRBV4-1
J: TRBJ2-1
length: 15
CDR3: CASSLGQGAPNEQFF
DNA: TGCGCCAGCAGCCTGGGACAGGGGGCTCCCAATGAGCAGTTCTTC

size: NA
D: TRBD1
V: TRBV6-5
J: TRBJ1-6
length: 14
CDR3: CASSRDRGPSPLHF
DNA: TGTGCCAGCAGCCGGGACAGGGGGCCTTCACCCCTCCACTTT

size: NA
D: NA
V: TRBV30
J: TRBJ1-3
length: 14
CDR3: CAWSSVSTGNTIYF
DNA: TGTGCCTGGTCCTCGGTTTCGACTGGAAACACCATATATTTT

size: NA
D: NA
V: TRBV6-1
J: TRBJ2-3
length: 14
CDR3: CASSDRDTYQPQYF
DNA: TGTGCCAGCAGCGACCGGGACACGTATCAGCCCCAGTATTTT

size: NA
D: TRBD1
V: TRBV2
J: TRBJ2-2
length: 15
CDR3: CASRPGGRNTGELFF
DNA: TGTGCCAGCAGGCCAGGGGGCCGTAATACCGGGGAGCTGTTTTTT

size: few
D: NA
V: TRBV6-1
J: TRBJ2-3
length: 15
CDR3: CASSGEWGQTDTQYF
DNA: TGTGCCAGCAGTGGGGAGTGGGGGCAAACAGATACGCAGTATTTT

size: NA
D: NA
V: TRBV27
J: TRBJ2-2
length: 14
CDR3: CASRTPRNTGELFF
DNA: TGTGCCAGCAGGACACCCCGGAACACCGGGGAGCTGTTTTTT

size: NA
D: NA
V: TRBV12-5
J: TRBJ1-1
length: 16
CDR3: CASGFGGLSLDTEAFF
DNA: TGTGCTAGTGGTTTCGGGGGGCTCTCGCTGGACACTGAAGCTTTCTTT

size: once
D: NA
V: TRBV4-1
J: TRBJ1-2
length: 19
CDR3: CASSQPLDSAGPQAYGYTF
DNA: TGCGCCAGCAGTCAGCCCCTAGACAGTGCAGGGCCACAGGCCTATGGCTACACCTTC

size: NA
D: TRBD1
V: TRBV10-3
J: TRBJ2-4
length: 15
CDR3: CAISENRGMENIQYF
DNA: TGTGCCATCAGTGAGAACAGGGGGATGGAAAACATTCAGTACTTC